A single sample is the source of the 10 T cell receptor beta chains below, sequenced in a study of patients and donors after allogeneic stem cell transplantation. TCRdb ran MiXCR on the RT-PCR reads and lists one entry per CDR3 protein. The sample has 920,000 or so distinct CDR3 sequences, about 20% seen once; the top ten hold around 6%. Material: blood, either unsorted or a sorted T cell fraction (not recorded which). The receptors derive from a human donor who was either an allogeneic HSCT recipient or a stem cell or donor lymphocyte infusion donor (not recorded which). It is not recorded whose cells these are; they may come from a transplant donor.

CDR3 coding DNA: TGTGCCAGCAGCCAAGATGGAAAGGGCTACACCTTC. This codes for CASSQDGKGYTF. V and J are TRBV3-1 and TRBJ1-2; D not resolved. Per germline, CDR1 LGHDT and CDR2 YNNKEL (reference sequence). V was pared by 0 bases and J by 8 bases, with 7 bases between. CDR3 length: 12 amino acids.

This clonotype was counted at least ten times. The genes are TRBV5-1 and TRBJ1-2, with 7 bases matching TRBD1. After removal of 4 bases from V and 2 bases from J, the junction contained 8 bases not matched to a gene. Germline values: CDR1 SGHRS, CDR2 YFSETQ. This CDR3 is 15 amino acids long. CDR3 coding DNA: TGCGCCAGCAGCCCACCGACAGGGACCAACTATGGCTACACCTTC. Translated, it gives CASSPPTGTNYGYTF.

This clonotype was seen a few times. The V call is TRBV5-1, the J call TRBJ2-1, with 9 bases that match TRBD1. The CDR3 is made up of 15 amino acids. The germline V gene encodes CDR1 SGHRS and CDR2 YFSETQ. J lost 8 bases, V lost 4 bases, and 10 bases had no gene match. DNA of the CDR3: TGCGCCAGCAGCAGGACGGGACAGGGTCCGGATGAGCAGTTCTTC. It encodes CASSRTGQGPDEQFF.

The chain uses TRBV18 and TRBJ2-7; weak D call: TRBD2 (5 bases). Deletions cut 3 bases from V and 6 bases from J, with 15 bases between. This CDR3 contains 14 residues. Germline CDR1 KGHSH, CDR2 LQKENI. The CDR3 region is CASSPKSRGAEQYF. The CDR3, as DNA: TGTGCCAGCTCACCGAAAAGTCGGGGTGCCGAGCAGTACTTC.

The DNA of the CDR3 is TGCGCCAGCAGCAGGACTAGCGACAATGAGCAGTTCTTC. Its translation is CASSRTSDNEQFF. The chain joins TRBV5-1 to TRBJ2-1; 9 bases are a match to TRBD2. The length of the CDR3 is 13 residues. The germline V gene encodes CDR1 SGHRS and CDR2 YFSETQ. Germline trimming cut 4 bases from V and 5 bases from J; bases unmatched to any gene: 1.

The CDR3 here is CASSKPNGGQGDTQYF. Written as DNA, the CDR3 is TGTGCCAGCAGTAAGCCGAACGGGGGGCAAGGAGATACGCAGTATTTT. The chain has TRBV6-1 and TRBJ2-3; TRBD2 is a possible D gene (7 bases). The CDR3 is made up of 16 amino acids. Per germline, CDR1 MNHNS and CDR2 SASEGT. Deletions cut 5 bases from V and 5 bases from J, with 20 bases between.

CDR3 residues: CASSPRTGWGEQFF. CDR3 nucleotide sequence: TGTGCCAGCAGCCCCCGGACAGGGTGGGGTGAGCAGTTCTTC. This chain connects TRBV7-2 to TRBJ2-1, with 8 positions matching TRBD1. CDR1 and CDR2 (germline): SGHTA, FQGNSA. The CDR3 length is 14 residues. Trimming took 5 bases from V and 9 from J; bases not matched to a gene: 9.

This clonotype was detected a few times. The J gene is TRBJ1-2, the V gene TRBV4-3; 10 positions agree with TRBD1. Germline V CDR1 and CDR2: LGHNA, YSLEER. This CDR3 contains 15 residues. V was clipped by 3 bases and J by 3 bases; unmatched bases: 4. The CDR3 sequence: CASSQWDRGDYGYTF. In DNA form, the CDR3 reads TGCGCCAGCAGCCAGTGGGACAGGGGCGACTATGGCTACACCTTC.

The chain recombines TRBV20-1 with TRBJ1-2; TRBD1 matches at 10 bases. Germline lookup yields CDR1 DFQATT and CDR2 SNEGSKA (reference sequence). CDR3 length equals 17 residues. V lost 0 bases and J lost 4; bases outside the gene matches: 11. This CDR3 is CSARDRDRGTGGYGYTF. CDR3 coding DNA: TGCAGTGCTAGAGATAGGGACAGGGGAACAGGCGGCTATGGCTACACCTTC.

The chain couples TRBV27 to TRBJ2-3; tentative D call: TRBD1 (5 bases). Trimming cost V 2 bases and J 4 bases, with 13 bases left between them. Germline values: CDR1 MNHEY, CDR2 SMNVEV (reference sequence). The CDR3 is made up of 15 amino acids. In nucleotides, the CDR3 is TGTGCCAGCAGTTTACGCGGCAGGGTGGCAGATACGCAGTATTTT. It encodes CASSLRGRVADTQYF.